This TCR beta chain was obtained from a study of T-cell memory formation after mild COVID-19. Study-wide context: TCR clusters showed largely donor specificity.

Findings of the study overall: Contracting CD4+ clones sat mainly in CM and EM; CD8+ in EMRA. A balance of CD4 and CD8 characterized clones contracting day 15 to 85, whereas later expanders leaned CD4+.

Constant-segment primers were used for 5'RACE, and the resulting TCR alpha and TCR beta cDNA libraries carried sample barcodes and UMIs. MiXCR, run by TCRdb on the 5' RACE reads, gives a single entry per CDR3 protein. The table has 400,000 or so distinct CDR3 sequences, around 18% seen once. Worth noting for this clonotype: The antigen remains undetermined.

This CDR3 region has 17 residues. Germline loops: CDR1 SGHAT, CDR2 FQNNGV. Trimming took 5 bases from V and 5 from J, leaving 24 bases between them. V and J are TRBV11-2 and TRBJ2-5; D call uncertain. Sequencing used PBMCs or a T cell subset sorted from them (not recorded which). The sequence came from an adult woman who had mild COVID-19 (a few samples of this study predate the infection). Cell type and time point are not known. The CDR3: CASSVHYPGSPGETQYF. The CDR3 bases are TGTGCCAGCAGCGTCCATTATCCGGGCTCCCCTGGGGAGACCCAGTACTTC.